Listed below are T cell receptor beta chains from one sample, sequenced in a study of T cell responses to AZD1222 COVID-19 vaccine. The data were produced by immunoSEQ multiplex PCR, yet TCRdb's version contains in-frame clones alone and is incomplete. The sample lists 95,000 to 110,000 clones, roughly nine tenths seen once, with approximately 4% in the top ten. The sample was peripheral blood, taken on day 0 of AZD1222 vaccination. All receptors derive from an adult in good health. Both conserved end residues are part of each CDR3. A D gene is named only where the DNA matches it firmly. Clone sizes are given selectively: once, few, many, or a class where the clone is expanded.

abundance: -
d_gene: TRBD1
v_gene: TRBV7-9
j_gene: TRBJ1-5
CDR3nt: TGTGCCAGCAGCCGCGGGACAGGGGATAATCAGCCCCAGCATTTT
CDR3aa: CASSRGTGDNQPQHF

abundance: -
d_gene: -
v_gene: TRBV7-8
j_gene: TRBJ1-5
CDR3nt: TGTGCCAGCAGCTTAGGTAATTCTCAGCCCCAGCATTTT
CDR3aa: CASSLGNSQPQHF

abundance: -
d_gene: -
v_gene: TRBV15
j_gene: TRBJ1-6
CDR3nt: TGTGCCACCCGATCAGGGAGGGAAAGGTCACCCCTCCACTTT
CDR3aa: CATRSGRERSPLHF

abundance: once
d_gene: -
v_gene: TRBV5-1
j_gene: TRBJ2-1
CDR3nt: TGCGCCAGCAGCTTGGGGGCCCTTGCGGCCCACTACAATGAGCAGTTCTTC
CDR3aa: CASSLGALAAHYNEQFF

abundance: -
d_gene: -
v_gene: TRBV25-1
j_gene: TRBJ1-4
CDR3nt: TGTGCCAGCAGTGAATGGCGGGGACGAAATGAAAAACTGTTTTTT
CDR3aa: CASSEWRGRNEKLFF

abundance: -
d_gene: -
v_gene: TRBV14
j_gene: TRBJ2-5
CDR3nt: TGTGCCAGCAGCCTACTGACTACAGGAGAGACCCAGTACTTC
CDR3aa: CASSLLTTGETQYF

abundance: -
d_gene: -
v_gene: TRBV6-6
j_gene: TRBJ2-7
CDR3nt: TGTGCCAGCAGAAATCGGGACGGCTACGAGCAGTACTTC
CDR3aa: CASRNRDGYEQYF

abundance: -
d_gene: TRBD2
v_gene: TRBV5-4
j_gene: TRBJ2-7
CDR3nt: TGTGCCAGCAGCTCCTCCGGGACTAGCTCGTCCTACGAGCAGTACTTC
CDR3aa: CASSSSGTSSSYEQYF

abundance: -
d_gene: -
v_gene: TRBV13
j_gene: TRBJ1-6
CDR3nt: TGTGCCAGCAGCCTGGGCCCAATGGGGAATTCACCCCTCCACTTT
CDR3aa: CASSLGPMGNSPLHF

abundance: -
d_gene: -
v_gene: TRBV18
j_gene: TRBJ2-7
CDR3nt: TGTGCCAGCTCACAGGGGGACGAGCAGTACTTC
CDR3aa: CASSQGDEQYF

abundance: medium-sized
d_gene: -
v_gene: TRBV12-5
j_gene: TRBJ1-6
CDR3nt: TGTGCTAGTGGTTTGGTAGTCTCAACAGGACCGAGGGCAGCTCGTTCACCCCTCCACTTT
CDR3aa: CASGLVVSTGPRAARSPLHF

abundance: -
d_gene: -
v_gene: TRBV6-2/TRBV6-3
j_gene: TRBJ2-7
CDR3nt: TGTGCCAGCAGTTACTCGGGGTTTCCCTTCGAGGGGCAGTACTTC
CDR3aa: CASSYSGFPFEGQYF

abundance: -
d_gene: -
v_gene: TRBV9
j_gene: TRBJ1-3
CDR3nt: TGTGCCAGCAGCCCGCGGACACACTCTGGAAACACCATATATTTT
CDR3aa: CASSPRTHSGNTIYF

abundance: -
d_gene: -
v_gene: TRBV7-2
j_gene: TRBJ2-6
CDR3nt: TGTGCCAGCCCTGGTGTAACTGGCACATCTGGGGCCAACGTCCTGACTTTC
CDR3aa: CASPGVTGTSGANVLTF

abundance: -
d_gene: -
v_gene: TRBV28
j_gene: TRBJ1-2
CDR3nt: TGTGCCAGCAGTGCTAAGGGCTACACCTTC
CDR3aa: CASSAKGYTF

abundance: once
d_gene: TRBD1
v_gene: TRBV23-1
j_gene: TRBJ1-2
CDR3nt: TGCGCCGGGCATAACCCGACAGGGCTTATTGGCTACACCTTC
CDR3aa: CAGHNPTGLIGYTF

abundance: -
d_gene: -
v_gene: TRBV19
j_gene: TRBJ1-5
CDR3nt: TGTGCCAGTAGGGATGGACAGTTTAGCAATCAGCCCCAGCATTTT
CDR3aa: CASRDGQFSNQPQHF

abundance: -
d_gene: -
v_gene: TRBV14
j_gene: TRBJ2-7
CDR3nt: TGTGCCAGCAGCCCCGCACGCCTCCCAGGCGCCTACGAGCAGTACTTC
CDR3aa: CASSPARLPGAYEQYF

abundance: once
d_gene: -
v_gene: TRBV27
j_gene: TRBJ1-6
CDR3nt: TGTGCCAGCAAAGAGAGGGAAACCTATAATTCACCCCTCCACTTT
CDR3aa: CASKERETYNSPLHF

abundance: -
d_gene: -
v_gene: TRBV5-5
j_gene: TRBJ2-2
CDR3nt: TGTGCCAGCAGCTTCAGCACCGGGGAGCTGTTTTTT
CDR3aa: CASSFSTGELFF

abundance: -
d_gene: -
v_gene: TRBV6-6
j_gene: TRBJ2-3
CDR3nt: TGTGCCAGCAGTGCAACGTCAGATACGCAGTATTTT
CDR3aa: CASSATSDTQYF

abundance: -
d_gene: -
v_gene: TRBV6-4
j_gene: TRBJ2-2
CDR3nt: TGTGCCAGCAGTGACTCCTTTGGGGGCCCGAACACCGGGGAGCTGTTTTTT
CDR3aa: CASSDSFGGPNTGELFF

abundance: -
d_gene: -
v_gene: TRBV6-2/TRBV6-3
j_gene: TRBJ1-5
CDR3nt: TGTGCCAGCAGTAAAACTAATCATCCCCAGCATTTT
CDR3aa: CASSKTNHPQHF

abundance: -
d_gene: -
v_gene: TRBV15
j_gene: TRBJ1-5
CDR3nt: TGTGCCACCAGCAAACGGGGTCGGGTAGACCATCAGCCCCAGCATTTT
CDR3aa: CATSKRGRVDHQPQHF

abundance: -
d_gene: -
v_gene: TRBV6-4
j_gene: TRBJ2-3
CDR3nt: TGTGCCAGCAGCGAAGGGGGAGGCACAGATACGCAGTATTTT
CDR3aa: CASSEGGGTDTQYF

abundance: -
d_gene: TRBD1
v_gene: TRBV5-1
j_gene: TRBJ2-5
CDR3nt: TGCGCCAGCAGCTTTGACACAGGGGGCACAGAGACCCAGTACTTC
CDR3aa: CASSFDTGGTETQYF

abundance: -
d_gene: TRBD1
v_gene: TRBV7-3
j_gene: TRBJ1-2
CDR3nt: TGTGCCAGCAGCTTAACCTATTCCGGGACAGGGGGCGAGAATGGCTACACCTTC
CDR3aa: CASSLTYSGTGGENGYTF

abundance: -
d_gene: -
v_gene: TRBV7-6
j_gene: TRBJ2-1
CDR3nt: TGTGCCAGCAGCCCGGGCCGCCATGAGCAGTTCTTC
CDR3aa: CASSPGRHEQFF

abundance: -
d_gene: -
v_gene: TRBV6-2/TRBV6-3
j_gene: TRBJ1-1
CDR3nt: TGTGCCAGCAGTTACGGTGGGCGCCCTGAAGCTTTCTTT
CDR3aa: CASSYGGRPEAFF

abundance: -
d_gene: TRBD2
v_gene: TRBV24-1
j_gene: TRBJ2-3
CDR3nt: TGTGCCACCAGTGTTGGAGCGGGGACTTACACAGATACGCAGTATTTT
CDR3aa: CATSVGAGTYTDTQYF

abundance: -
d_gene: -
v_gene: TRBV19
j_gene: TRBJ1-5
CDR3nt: TGTGCCAGTAGTCCCGGGTTAAGTCAGCCCCAGCATTTT
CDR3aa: CASSPGLSQPQHF

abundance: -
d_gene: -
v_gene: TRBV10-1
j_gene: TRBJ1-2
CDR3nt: TGCGCCAGCGAAGCTAACTATGGCTACACCTTC
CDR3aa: CASEANYGYTF

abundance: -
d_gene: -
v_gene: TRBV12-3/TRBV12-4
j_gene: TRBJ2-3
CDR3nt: TGTGCCAGCAGTGAGGGGTCAGATACGCAGTATTTT
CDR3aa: CASSEGSDTQYF

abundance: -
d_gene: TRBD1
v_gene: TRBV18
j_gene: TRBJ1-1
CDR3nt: TGTGCCAGCTCAAGGGGACAGGGCACGAGCACTGAAGCTTTCTTT
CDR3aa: CASSRGQGTSTEAFF

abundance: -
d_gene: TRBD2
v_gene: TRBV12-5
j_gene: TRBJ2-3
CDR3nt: TGTGCTAGTGGTTTGGTACCGGGACTAGCGGGGGGCACAGATACGCAGTATTTT
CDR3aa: CASGLVPGLAGGTDTQYF

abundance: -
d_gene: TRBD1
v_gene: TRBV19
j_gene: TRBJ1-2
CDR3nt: TGTGCCAGTAGTATACCCCCCCCGGGACAGGGAACTGGCTACACCTTC
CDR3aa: CASSIPPPGQGTGYTF

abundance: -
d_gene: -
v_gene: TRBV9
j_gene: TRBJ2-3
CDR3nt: TGTGCCAGCAGCGTAGTAGGGTCCCGCGGGGCAGATACGCAGTATTTT
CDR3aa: CASSVVGSRGADTQYF